This entry lists 2 T cell receptor beta chains sequenced from one sample in a study of blood T cell repertoires in COVID-19. The table came from immunoSEQ multiplex PCR; TCRdb's copy has only in-frame clones and leaves some out. The data show more than 120,000 clones, 87% seen once. Sequencing used peripheral blood. These TCRs come from a man over 45 who had recovered from COVID-19.

The genes are TRBV29-1 and TRBJ2-1; 14 nucleotides agree with TRBD2. In germline, CDR1 is SQVTM, CDR2 ANQGSEA. V trimming: 6 bases; J trimming: 3 bases; junction bases outside the gene matches: 4. CDR3 length: 15 residues. The DNA of the CDR3 is TGCAGCGTAGAGGGACTAGCGGGGGTCTACAATGAGCAGTTCTTC. Encoded protein: CSVEGLAGVYNEQFF.

This clone was observed once. The CDR3 nucleotides are TGTGCCAGCAGCGTTCATAGCGGGGGGTTACTTAGCACAGATACGCAGTATTTT. Translation gives CASSVHSGGLLSTDTQYF. The V call is TRBV9, the J call TRBJ2-3; 10 positions match TRBD2. Germline loops: CDR1 SGDLS, CDR2 YYNGEE. The length of the CDR3 is 18 residues. Trimming cost V 2 bases and J 0 bases; bases outside gene matches: 9.